What follows are 4 T cell receptor beta chains derived from one specimen sequenced in a study of human T cells and chemical hapten exposure. Each CDR3 protein is one row after TCRdb ran MiXCR on the RACE reads. The profile shows fewer than 95,000 distinct CDR3 sequences, roughly a tenth of them singletons. As for time point: patch test 1, 2 weeks after DPC sensitization. Treatment reported: therapeutic diphenylcyclopropenone sensitization with weekly scalp DPC. Sequencing used whole blood, obtained in connection with sensitization to the hapten diphenylcyclopropenone (DPC). The receptors derive from a man in his forties with alopecia areata. Some clones in this sample may be carry-over from other donors' samples.

The J gene is TRBJ1-5, the V gene TRBV7-6; the match to TRBD1 covers 7 bases. J was trimmed by 7 bases and V by 5 bases; bases with no gene match: 20. The CDR3 runs 18 residues. Germline CDR1 is SGHVS and CDR2 is FNYEAQ. The CDR3 loop reads CASSRLLLTGALGQPQHF. The DNA for the CDR3 is TGTGCCAGCAGCCGCCTCTTGCTTACAGGGGCCCTGGGCCAGCCCCAGCATTTT.

This chain uses TRBV20-1 with TRBJ1-5; perhaps TRBD1 as D (6 bases). The CDR3 runs 15 residues. Germline CDR1 DFQATT, CDR2 SNEGSKA (reference sequence). Trimming took off 3 bases at V and 2 bases at J, with 14 bases between the two ends. DNA for the CDR3: TGCAGTGCTAGTGGCAGCTACAGGGGCAATCAGCCCCAGCATTTT. Its protein product is CSASGSYRGNQPQHF.

This clonotype was found many times. The chain employs TRBV3-1 and TRBJ1-1; 9 positions agree with TRBD1. J lost 4 bases, V lost 4 bases, and 4 bases had no gene match. Germline CDR1 and CDR2: LGHDT and YNNKEL (reference sequence). The CDR3 totals 14 residues. CDR3 nucleotide sequence: TGTGCCAGCAGCCTGGGACAGGGATCCACTGAAGCTTTCTTT. The encoded protein is CASSLGQGSTEAFF.

This clonotype occurred a few times. The rearrangement uses TRBV7-2 and TRBJ1-5; D is perhaps TRBD1 (5 bases). This CDR3 region has 15 residues. The V gene's germline CDR1 is SGHTA and CDR2 FQGNSA. Trimming removed 3 bases from V and 4 bases from J, with 13 bases in between. CDR3 nucleotide sequence: TGTGCCAGCAGCTTGGGACCAGGCCCAAATCAGCCCCAGCATTTT. It encodes CASSLGPGPNQPQHF.